This T cell receptor beta chain was identified during a study of T cell responses to AZD1222 COVID-19 vaccine (dated by TCRdb to 2020 to 2022). About the full investigation: AZD1222 recipients whose second dose came at about 4 weeks and those whose second dose came at about 12 weeks were combined into one group, since spike-specific TCR depth and breadth did not differ between the two schedules. TCR sequencing covered roughly 230 trial participants: around 210 given two doses of AZD1222 and some 25 given two doses of MenACWY control vaccine. Trial participants were enrolled by age into subgroups of 18-55, 56-69 and 70-plus years, and roughly 160, 29 and 62 TCR-sequenced participants, respectively, were included in these subgroups. Results and caveats for the whole study, not just this receptor: Conclusions about previously exposed vaccinees were limited because only six or seven AZD1222 recipients were SARS-CoV-2 seropositive at baseline. CD4 TCRs associated with the vaccine covered the entire spike protein, and the dominant responses were in regions 160-218 and 743-854. A significant rise in spike-specific TCR breadth and depth was observed after two AZD1222 doses relative to day 0 and relative to MenACWY recipients. In the small 56-69-year group, the increase in depth fell short of significance, most likely because of low power. Reportedly, almost half of the unique spike-specific TCRs recognized epitopes lying outside the regions that are mutated in the B.1.351 and B.1.1.7 variants. Participants were mostly white British, with more females than males. The authors suggested clonal diversity may have been underestimated. No day 14 peak-response samples were available, so repertoires were characterized only after the peak T cell response.

The junction shows trimming of 0 bases on V and 9 bases on J, and the gene matches do not reach 2 bases of it. The cysteine opens and the phenylalanine closes a CDR3 of 13 amino acids. Of all the DNA, just the CDR3 is kept, 39 bases in frame from base 1. The germline V gene supplies CDR1 LGHNT and CDR2 FRNRAP. The sample's time point label, in plain terms: baseline before first vaccination. Vaccinee samples came from UK trials COV001 and COV002, including a single-blind randomized controlled phase 2/3 trial of AZD1222 (ChAdOx1 nCoV-19) in healthy adults. For TCRbeta chain sequencing, PBMC samples from trial participants were taken at day 0 and at day 28 after the second dose. For this clone: Its antigen remains unidentified. Base qualities are not recorded, but no much larger clone differs from it by a single base.

The CDR3 regions of human TCRbeta chains were subjected to immunosequencing. In the authors' own workflow: Repertoire TCRs were matched against a reference library of SARS-CoV-2-specific TCRs generated with the MIRA antigen-specificity platform. Breadth meant the fraction of unique TCRs that were SARS-CoV-2-associated, whereas depth meant the fraction of total T cells that were SARS-CoV-2-associated. Using the MIRA data, each spike-specific TCR was assigned both to the spike region to which the TCR was reactive and to a CD4 or CD8 class. Log10-transformed breadth and depth values were compared by one-way ANOVA with Sidak's multiple comparisons tests. TCRdb took this table from immuneACCESS and kept in-frame rearrangements with V and J called. Such tables lack part of the clones; where checked against another copy, unresolved V genes explain under half of the gap, and the rest is unexplained. That table gives V, J and clone size, and the DNA gave D and trimming. For this sample the table gives tens of thousands of clones, of which 92% were detected only once. 5.2% of the sample lies in the top ten.

The starting material was peripheral blood, obtained on day 0 of AZD1222 vaccination. The rearrangement joined TRBV12-5 to TRBJ2-1; TRBD2 aligns with 7 central bases. The receptor was derived from an adult in good health. The nucleotide sequence is TGTGCTAGTGGTTTGGTCGAGCGGGGTGAGCAGTTCTTC. Translation gives CASGLVERGEQFF.